One and the same sample provided the 20 T cell receptor beta chains below, sequenced in a study of cytotoxic CD8 clonotypes in ibrutinib-treated CLL. Sequencing was performed with immunoSEQ multiplex PCR; in TCRdb, only in-frame clones are kept and a portion is missing. The sample records some 200,000 clones, approximately 75% being singletons. Sample: PBMCs, taken after 12 months of ibrutinib treatment. The receptors were gathered from a human donor with chronic lymphocytic leukemia.

The genes are TRBV4-2 and TRBJ1-2; D unresolved. Germline V lookup: CDR1 LGHNA, CDR2 YNFKEQ. The CDR3 has 18 residues. Trimming cost V 0 bases and J 5 bases, with 22 bases left between them. CDR3 residues: CASSQEGQRNTPYYGYTF. The CDR3 DNA reads as TGTGCCAGCAGCCAAGAAGGCCAGCGAAACACCCCGTATTATGGCTACACCTTC.

The chain is built from TRBV18 and TRBJ1-2; D is uncertain. Germline V gives CDR1 KGHSH, CDR2 LQKENI. Trimming left V 1 base short and J 6 bases short, with 12 bases between. The CDR3 has 14 residues. The DNA of the CDR3 is TGTGCCAGCTCACCACTCACCGGGAGTGATGGCTACACCTTC. It codes for CASSPLTGSDGYTF. The full variable domain, in which reference TRBV18 and TRBJ1-2 provide the parts outside the CDR3, is NAGVMQNPRHLVRRRGQEARLRCSPMKGHSHVYWYRQLPEEGLKFMVYLQKENIIDESGMPKERFSAEFPKEGPSILRIQQVVRGDSAAYFCASSPLTGSDGYTFGSGTRLTVV.

J is TRBJ2-5 and V is TRBV6-5, with 9 bases lining up with TRBD1. Germline lookup yields CDR1 MNHEY and CDR2 SVGAGI. The junction had 8 bases not matched to a gene; V was cut back by 5 bases and J by 4 bases. The CDR3 runs to 15 residues. The CDR3 region is CASSVRTGDLETQYF. CDR3 DNA sequence: TGTGCCAGCAGTGTTAGGACAGGGGATTTAGAGACCCAGTACTTC.

The rearrangement joins TRBV7-2 to TRBJ2-3, with 8 bases identical to TRBD2. The length of the CDR3 is 17 residues. V lost 2 bases, J lost 4 bases, and 11 bases stayed unmatched. The germline gives CDR1 SGHTA, CDR2 FQGNSA. As DNA, the CDR3 is TGTGCCAGCAGCTTATGGGCGGGGGGCACTATGTCAGATACGCAGTATTTT. Translating gives CASSLWAGGTMSDTQYF.

This chain uses TRBV5-1 with TRBJ2-2; 8 bases line up with TRBD1. V gave up 1 base and J gave up 4 bases; unmatched junction bases: 3. Germline CDR1 reads SGHRS; CDR2 reads YFSETQ. The CDR3 has 15 residues. The CDR3 DNA reads TGCGCCAGCAGCTTGCAGGGGGCGGGCACCGGGGAGCTGTTTTTT. Translating it yields CASSLQGAGTGELFF.

CDR3 loop: CASSFGTSGGETQYF. Written as DNA, the CDR3 is TGTGCCAGCAGCTTCGGGACTAGCGGGGGCGAGACCCAGTACTTC. The chain links TRBV7-9 to TRBJ2-5, with 14 bases that match TRBD2. This CDR3 has 15 amino acids. Per germline, CDR1 SEHNR and CDR2 FQNEAQ (reference sequence). The V and J ends lost 3 bases and 5 bases, in that order; junction bases with no gene match: 2.

The chain has TRBV5-1 and TRBJ2-2; a weak D match, TRBD2 (6 bases). The CDR3 length is 16 residues. Germline V gene data show CDR1 as SGHRS and CDR2 as YFSETQ. The ends were cut back, 0 bases at V and 1 base at J, with 10 bases in the middle. CDR3 region: CASSLVIGRNTGELFF. The CDR3 bases are TGCGCCAGCAGCTTGGTCATCGGGAGGAACACCGGGGAGCTGTTTTTT. Full variable domain (rest looked up from reference TRBV5-1 and TRBJ2-2): KAGVTQTPRYLIKTRGQQVTLSCSPISGHRSVSWYQQTPGQGLQFLFEYFSETQRNKGNFPGRFSGRQFSNSRSEMNVSTLELGDSALYLCASSLVIGRNTGELFFGEGSRLTVL.

The chain recombines TRBV4-1 with TRBJ2-2; 15 nucleotides agree with TRBD2. This CDR3 has 16 residues. CDR1 and CDR2 from the germline V gene are MGHRA and YSYEKL. The V and J ends lost 4 bases and 6 bases, in that order; junction bases with no gene match: 3. The CDR3 bases are TGCGCCAGCAGCCGCCGGACTAGCGGGGGGGCCGGGGAGCTGTTTTTT. This gives the protein CASSRRTSGGAGELFF.

The rearrangement links TRBV5-5 to TRBJ2-1; D is perhaps TRBD1 (6 bases). The CDR3 runs 14 residues. CDR1 and CDR2 (germline): SGHKS, YYEKEE (reference sequence). Trimming pared 4 bases from V and 2 bases from J, leaving 10 bases between. The CDR3 region is CASSGWGPYNEQFF. DNA for the CDR3: TGTGCCAGCAGCGGATGGGGGCCCTACAATGAGCAGTTCTTC.

The CDR3 DNA reads TGTGCCAGCAATGCGGAGAGCTTACTCGAGCAGTACTTC. Amino acid sequence: CASNAESLLEQYF. The V call is TRBV2, the J call TRBJ2-7; D is uncertain. The germline V gene has CDR1 SNHLY and CDR2 FYNNEI. The germline V and J ends were trimmed by 7 bases and 6 bases, with 16 bases remaining between them. This CDR3 is 13 amino acids long.

The J gene is TRBJ1-2, the V gene TRBV4-1; no reliable D call. Germline CDR1 and CDR2: MGHRA and YSYEKL. V lost 3 bases and J 4 bases, leaving 12 bases between the germline ends. The CDR3 length is 14 residues. The CDR3 here is CASSHQARTYGYTF. CDR3 DNA sequence: TGCGCCAGCAGCCATCAAGCCCGGACCTATGGCTACACCTTC.

This chain connects TRBV2 to TRBJ1-3; a weak D match, TRBD1 (6 bases). The CDR3 totals 15 residues. CDR1 and CDR2 from the germline V gene are SNHLY and FYNNEI. The ends were cut back, 4 bases at V and 8 bases at J, with 18 bases in the middle. CDR3 sequence (DNA): TGTGCCAGCAGTGCCTTCGGGGGGGCCGAAGACACCATATATTTT. This codes for CASSAFGGAEDTIYF.

The gene calls are TRBV28 and TRBJ2-5; 8 bases are a match to TRBD2. The CDR3 covers 15 residues. The germline V gene has CDR1 MDHEN and CDR2 SYDVKM. The trim removed 3 bases at V and 4 bases at J, leaving 7 bases unmatched. This chain's CDR3 is CASSLGAGALETQYF. The CDR3 bases are TGTGCCAGCAGTTTGGGAGCGGGAGCATTAGAGACCCAGTACTTC.

To note about this clone: Other DNA sequences in this sample translate to the same CDR3. The chain uses TRBV18 and TRBJ1-1, with 7 bases matching TRBD1. The J segment lost 1 base and the V segment lost 3 bases, leaving 2 bases of the junction unmatched. This CDR3 comprises 14 residues. The germline gives CDR1 KGHSH, CDR2 LQKENI. CDR3 DNA: TGTGCCAGCTCACCGGGGACAGAGAACACTGAAGCTTTCTTT. It translates to CASSPGTENTEAFF.

CDR3: CASMGQGYTEAFF. In DNA form, the CDR3 reads TGTGCCAGTATGGGACAGGGTTACACTGAAGCTTTCTTT. V usage is TRBV2 and J usage is TRBJ1-1; 9 nucleotides line up with TRBD1. CDR1 SNHLY and CDR2 FYNNEI come from the germline V gene. This CDR3 spans 13 amino acids. V lost 9 bases to trimming and J lost 3 bases; unmatched junction nucleotides: 5.

To note about this clone: A junction end diverges from the germline sequence, so it may reflect a read error. The chain joins TRBV7-2 to TRBJ1-2; D may be TRBD1 (5 bases). This CDR3 is 11 amino acids long. Germline loops: CDR1 SGHTA, CDR2 FQGNSA. The CDR3 DNA sequence: TGTGCCAGCAGCGAGGGGTCCTACCCTAACTTC. This sequence encodes CASSEGSYPNF.

The V call is TRBV6-1, the J call TRBJ1-1, with TRBD1 identical over 9 bases. The CDR3 spans 14 residues. V was clipped by 6 bases and J by 3 bases; unmatched bases: 5. The germline gives CDR1 MNHNS, CDR2 SASEGT. For the CDR3, the DNA is TGTGCCAGCAGCCAACAGGGGGCGGACACTGAAGCTTTCTTT. Its protein product is CASSQQGADTEAFF.

The CDR3 nucleotides read TGTGCCAGCAGAACAGGGGGCTGGGAGAGCTATGGCTACACCTTC. It encodes CASRTGGWESYGYTF. The gene calls are TRBV27 and TRBJ1-2, with 9 bases matching TRBD1. This CDR3 contains 15 residues. Trimming removed 6 bases from V and 4 bases from J; junction bases left unmatched: 9. Germline CDR1 and CDR2: MNHEY and SMNVEV (reference sequence).

The rearrangement uses TRBV7-6 and TRBJ2-7; TRBD1 or TRBD2 may be the D gene (5 bases each). The germline V gene encodes CDR1 SGHVS and CDR2 FNYEAQ. The CDR3 is 15 amino acids. V was trimmed by 1 base and J by 4 bases, leaving 14 bases between them. As DNA, the CDR3 is TGTGCCAGCAGCTTAGGGGACCAATCCAGTTACGAGCAGTACTTC. Translated, it gives CASSLGDQSSYEQYF.

The rearrangement joins TRBV18 to TRBJ2-2; 11 bases are a match to TRBD1. In germline, CDR1 is KGHSH, CDR2 LQKENI. Germline trimming cut 3 bases from V and 7 bases from J; bases unmatched to any gene: 4. The CDR3 is 15 residues long. The CDR3: CASSPDRGRNGELFF. CDR3 sequence (DNA): TGTGCCAGCTCACCGGACAGGGGGCGCAACGGGGAGCTGTTTTTT.